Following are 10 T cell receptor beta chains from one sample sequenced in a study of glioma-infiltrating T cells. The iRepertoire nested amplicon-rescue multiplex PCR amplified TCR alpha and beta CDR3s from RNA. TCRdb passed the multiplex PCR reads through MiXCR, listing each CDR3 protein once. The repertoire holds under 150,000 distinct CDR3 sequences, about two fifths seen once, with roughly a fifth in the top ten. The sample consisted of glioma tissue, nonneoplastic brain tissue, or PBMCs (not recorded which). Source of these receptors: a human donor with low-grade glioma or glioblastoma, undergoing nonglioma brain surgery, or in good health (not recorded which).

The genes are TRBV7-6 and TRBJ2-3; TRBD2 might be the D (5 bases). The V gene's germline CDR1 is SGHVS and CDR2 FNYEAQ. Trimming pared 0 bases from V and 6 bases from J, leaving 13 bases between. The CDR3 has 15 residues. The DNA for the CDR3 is TGTGCCAGCAGCTTAGCGCCAGGTTCGGGGGATACGCAGTATTTT. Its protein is CASSLAPGSGDTQYF.

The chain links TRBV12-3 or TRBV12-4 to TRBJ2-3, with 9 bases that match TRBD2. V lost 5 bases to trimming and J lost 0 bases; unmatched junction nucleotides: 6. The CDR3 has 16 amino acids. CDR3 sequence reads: CASSPRLAESTDTQYF. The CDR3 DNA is TGTGCCAGCAGTCCCCGACTAGCGGAGAGCACAGATACGCAGTATTTT.

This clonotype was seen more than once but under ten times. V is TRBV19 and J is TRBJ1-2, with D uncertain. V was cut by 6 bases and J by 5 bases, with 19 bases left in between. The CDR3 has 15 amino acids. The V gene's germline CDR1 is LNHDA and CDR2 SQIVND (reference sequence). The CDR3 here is CASRASGRAGYGYTF. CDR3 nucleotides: TGTGCCAGTAGAGCCTCAGGCCGCGCCGGGTATGGCTACACCTTC.

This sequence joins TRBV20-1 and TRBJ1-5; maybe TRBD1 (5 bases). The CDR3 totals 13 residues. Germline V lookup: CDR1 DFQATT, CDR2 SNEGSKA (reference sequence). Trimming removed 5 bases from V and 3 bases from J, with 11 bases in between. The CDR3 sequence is CSASRDINQPQHF. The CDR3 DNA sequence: TGCAGTGCTTCCAGGGATATCAATCAGCCCCAGCATTTT.

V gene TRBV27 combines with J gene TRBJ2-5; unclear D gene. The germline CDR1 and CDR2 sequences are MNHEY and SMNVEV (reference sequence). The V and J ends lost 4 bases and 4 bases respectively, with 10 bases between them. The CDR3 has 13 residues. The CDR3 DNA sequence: TGTGCCAGCAGTTCCCCACCTGGAGAGACCCAGTACTTC. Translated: CASSSPPGETQYF.

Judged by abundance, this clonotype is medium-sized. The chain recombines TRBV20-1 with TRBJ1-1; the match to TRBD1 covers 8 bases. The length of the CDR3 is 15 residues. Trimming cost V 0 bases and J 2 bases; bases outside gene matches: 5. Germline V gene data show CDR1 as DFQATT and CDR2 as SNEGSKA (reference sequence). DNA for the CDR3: TGCAGTGCTAGAGACACAGGACAGGGAAACACTGAAGCTTTCTTT. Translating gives CSARDTGQGNTEAFF.

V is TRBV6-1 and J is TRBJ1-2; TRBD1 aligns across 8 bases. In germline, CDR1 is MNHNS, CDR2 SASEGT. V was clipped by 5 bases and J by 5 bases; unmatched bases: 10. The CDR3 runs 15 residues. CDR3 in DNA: TGTGCCAGCAGTTATGGATCGGACAGGGTTTATGGCTACACCTTC. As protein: CASSYGSDRVYGYTF.

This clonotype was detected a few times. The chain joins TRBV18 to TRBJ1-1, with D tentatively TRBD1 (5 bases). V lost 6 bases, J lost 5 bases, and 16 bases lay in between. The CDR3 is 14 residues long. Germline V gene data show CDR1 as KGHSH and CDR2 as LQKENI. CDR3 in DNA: TGTGCCAGCTCCCAATCGACGGACAATACTGAAGCTTTCTTT. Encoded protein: CASSQSTDNTEAFF.

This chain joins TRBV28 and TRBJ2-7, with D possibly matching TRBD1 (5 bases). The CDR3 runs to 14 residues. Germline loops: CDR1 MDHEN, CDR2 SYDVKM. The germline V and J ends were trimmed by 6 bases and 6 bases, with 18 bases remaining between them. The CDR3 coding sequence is TGTGCCAGCAGCCCCGCCAGGGCAAGGCTCGAGCAGTACTTC. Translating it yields CASSPARARLEQYF.

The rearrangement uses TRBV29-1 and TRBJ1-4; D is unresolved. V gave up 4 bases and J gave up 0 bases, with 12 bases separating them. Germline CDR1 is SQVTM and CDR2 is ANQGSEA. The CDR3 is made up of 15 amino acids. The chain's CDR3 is CSVGNSLATNEKLFF. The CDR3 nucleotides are TGCAGCGTTGGAAACTCGTTAGCAACTAATGAAAAACTGTTTTTT. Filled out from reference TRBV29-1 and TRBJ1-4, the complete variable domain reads SAVISQKPSRDICQRGTSLTIQCQVDSQVTMMFWYRQQPGQSLTLIATANQGSEATYESGFVIDKFPISRPNLTFSTLTVSNMSPEDSSIYLCSVGNSLATNEKLFFGSGTQLSVL.